This TCR beta chain was sequenced for a study of blood T cell repertoires in COVID-19. In the study overall: Researchers got acute and convalescent COVID-19 samples from the United States, Italy and Spain. From T cells, B-cell-depleted T cells, or PBMCs came the material, which was cDNA or gDNA.

Measured with immunoSEQ multiplex PCR; TCRdb has only the in-frame clones, and not every one. The table has fewer than 200,000 clones, roughly four fifths seen once. From germline, CDR1 is MNHEY and CDR2 SMNVEV (reference sequence). The CDR3 spans 17 residues. Trimming removed 5 bases from V and 4 bases from J; junction bases left unmatched: 15. This receptor was identified in a human donor in a cohort sampled during active COVID-19. The V and J genes are TRBV27 and TRBJ2-7, with TRBD2 matching 9 bases. The source material was peripheral blood. The CDR3 here is CASSLIAGAPSLYEQYF. CDR3 in DNA: TGTGCCAGCAGTCTTATAGCGGGGGCCCCCTCGTTATACGAGCAGTACTTC.